These 19 T cell receptor beta chains were all obtained from the same sample, sequenced in a study of T cells in Graves' hyperthyroidism and ophthalmopathy. Amplified regions were TCR beta CDR3 sequences from RNA transcripts. The HTBI primer set served for first-round RT-PCR of the TCR CDR3. TCRdb passed the multiplex PCR reads through MiXCR, listing each CDR3 protein once. The table has roughly 580,000 distinct CDR3 sequences, roughly 46% seen once. Sequencing input: peripheral blood or thyroid tissue (not recorded which). These receptors originate from a woman in her late teens or twenties with Graves' hyperthyroidism.

This clonotype showed up many times. The chain combines TRBV24-1 with TRBJ2-7; D gene ambiguous. The CDR3 spans 14 residues. Germline CDR1 reads KGHDR; CDR2 reads SFDVKD. Trimming shortened V by 0 bases and J by 6 bases, and 11 bases separated the two germline ends. CDR3 DNA sequence: TGTGCCACCAGTGATTTGTCCGGAGATGGCGAGCAGTACTTC. Protein: CATSDLSGDGEQYF.

In its sample, this clonotype was seen many times. V usage is TRBV7-9 and J usage is TRBJ1-4; D is undetermined. The CDR3 covers 15 residues. CDR1 is SEHNR, CDR2 FQNEAQ, per germline (reference sequence). Trimming took off 5 bases at V and 8 bases at J, with 18 bases between the two ends. As DNA, the CDR3 is TGTGCCAGCAGCCCGGGTGCCAAACCGAAGGAAAAACTGTTTTTT. Amino acids: CASSPGAKPKEKLFF. Using reference TRBV7-9 and TRBJ1-4 for the parts outside the CDR3, the full variable domain is DTGVSQNPRHKITKRGQNVTFRCDPISEHNRLYWYRQTLGQGPEFLTYFQNEAQLEKSRLLSDRFSAERPKGSFSTLEIQRTEQGDSAMYLCASSPGAKPKEKLFFGSGTQLSVL.

This clonotype was observed at least ten times. The gene calls are TRBV5-8 and TRBJ1-6; D unclear. The germline V gene encodes CDR1 SGHTS and CDR2 YDEGEE. With 2 bases removed from V and 15 bases from J, the gap between germline ends came to 9 bases. This CDR3 spans 11 amino acids. CDR3 region: CASSFEGFLHF. CDR3 in DNA: TGTGCCAGCAGCTTCGAGGGATTCCTCCACTTT.

This clonotype came up a few times. This chain joins TRBV12-3 or TRBV12-4 and TRBJ2-3; D unresolved. V dropped 5 bases and J dropped 3 bases, with 15 bases sitting between them. The CDR3 is made up of 15 amino acids. In nucleotides, the CDR3 is TGTGCCAGCAGTCTAACGCCCACCGGAACAGATACGCAGTATTTT. The encoded protein is CASSLTPTGTDTQYF.

This clonotype was counted only a few times. V and J are TRBV6-1 and TRBJ1-1; 8 nucleotides align to TRBD1. The germline V gene has CDR1 MNHNS and CDR2 SASEGT. CDR3 length: 13 residues. V shed 6 bases, J shed 4 bases, and the junction held 4 bases outside the gene matches. CDR3 bases: TGTGCCAGCAGGCAGGGGGCGGCCACTGAAGCTTTCTTT. It translates to CASRQGAATEAFF.

The chain has TRBV7-2 and TRBJ1-5; D not certain. Trimming took 6 bases from V and 0 from J, leaving 12 bases between them. The CDR3 length is 15 residues. In germline, CDR1 is SGHTA, CDR2 FQGNSA. As DNA, the CDR3 is TGTGCCAGCAGTTTGGAAGTACCTAGCAATCAGCCCCAGCATTTT. Residues: CASSLEVPSNQPQHF.

The gene calls are TRBV29-1 and TRBJ2-5; D is ambiguous. This CDR3 contains 13 residues. Per the germline V gene, CDR1 is SQVTM and CDR2 is ANQGSEA. Trimming took off 2 bases at V and 5 bases at J, with 12 bases between the two ends. The CDR3 sequence is CSVETNTGETQYF. CDR3 bases: TGCAGCGTTGAAACGAACACCGGGGAGACCCAGTACTTC.

V is TRBV2 and J is TRBJ2-7, with 8 bases aligning to TRBD1. The V and J ends lost 10 bases and 6 bases, in that order; junction bases with no gene match: 14. Germline V gene sequence: CDR1 SNHLY, CDR2 FYNNEI. The CDR3 consists of 14 residues. The CDR3 sequence is CAIVTGTGSREQYF. CDR3 DNA sequence: TGTGCCATTGTAACCGGGACAGGCTCTCGCGAGCAGTACTTC. Looking up the rest from reference TRBV2 and TRBJ2-7 gives the full variable domain: EPEVTQTPSHQVTQMGQEVILRCVPISNHLYFYWYRQILGQKVEFLVSFYNNEISEKSEIFDDQFSVERPDGSNFTLKIRSTKLEDSAMYFCAIVTGTGSREQYFGPGTRLTVT.

This chain uses TRBV7-7 with TRBJ2-2; TRBD2 matches 9 bases. V gave up 5 bases and J gave up 0 bases; unmatched junction bases: 4. CDR3 length: 16 amino acids. Germline values: CDR1 SSHAT, CDR2 FNYEAQ (reference sequence). For the CDR3, the DNA is TGTGCCAGCAGCCCTCTAGCGGGAACGAACACCGGGGAGCTGTTTTTT. It encodes CASSPLAGTNTGELFF.

The V gene is TRBV25-1, the J gene TRBJ1-2; D is unresolved. Trimming pared 6 bases from V and 1 base from J, leaving 15 bases between. Germline CDR1 is MGHDK and CDR2 is SYGVNS. This CDR3 spans 15 amino acids. CDR3 in amino acids: CASSLTGLYNYGYTF. CDR3 sequence (DNA): TGTGCCAGCAGCTTGACTGGACTATATAACTATGGCTACACCTTC.

As DNA, the CDR3 is TGCAGCGCAGCCGGGACGGAGTTTAACTATGGCTACACCTTC. This sequence encodes CSAAGTEFNYGYTF. The rearrangement uses TRBV29-1 and TRBJ1-2, with D tentatively TRBD1 (5 bases). The CDR3 loop spans 14 amino acids. The germline V gene encodes CDR1 SQVTM and CDR2 ANQGSEA. V was cut by 7 bases and J by 1 base, with 16 bases left in between.

The V call is TRBV2, the J call TRBJ2-6; no clear D gene. Germline assignment: CDR1 SNHLY and CDR2 FYNNEI. CDR3 length: 13 amino acids. V dropped 6 bases and J dropped 4 bases, with 7 bases sitting between them. The CDR3 bases are TGTGCCAGCAGACCAAGGGGGGCCAACGTCCTGACTTTC. It specifies CASRPRGANVLTF.

The J gene is TRBJ1-5, the V gene TRBV2; 9 bases agree with TRBD1. After removal of 5 bases from V and 5 bases from J, the junction contained 4 bases not matched to a gene. The germline gives CDR1 SNHLY, CDR2 FYNNEI. The CDR3 runs 14 residues. The CDR3 loop reads CASSLQGADQPQHF. Here the CDR3 DNA reads TGTGCCAGCAGTTTACAGGGGGCGGATCAGCCCCAGCATTTT. The entire variable domain, with the rest obtained from reference TRBV2 and TRBJ1-5, is as follows: EPEVTQTPSHQVTQMGQEVILRCVPISNHLYFYWYRQILGQKVEFLVSFYNNEISEKSEIFDDQFSVERPDGSNFTLKIRSTKLEDSAMYFCASSLQGADQPQHFGDGTRLSIL.

The chain couples TRBV5-1 to TRBJ2-7, with 8 positions matching TRBD2. The CDR3 spans 14 residues. J lost 6 bases, V lost 4 bases, and 9 bases had no gene match. Germline V gene sequence: CDR1 SGHRS, CDR2 YFSETQ. The CDR3 region is CASSVGLEVPEQYF. The CDR3 DNA reads as TGCGCCAGCAGCGTGGGACTAGAAGTGCCCGAGCAGTACTTC.

This rearrangement joins TRBV6-1 to TRBJ1-1, with 9 bases aligning to TRBD1. V shed 4 bases and J 0 bases; nucleotides not matched to a gene: 3. This CDR3 spans 15 amino acids. CDR1 MNHNS and CDR2 SASEGT come from the germline V gene. The CDR3, as DNA: TGTGCCAGCAGTGGACAGGGGGACTTGAACACTGAAGCTTTCTTT. Encoded protein: CASSGQGDLNTEAFF.

This clonotype was detected many times. V gene TRBV7-3 combines with J gene TRBJ1-6; D possibly corresponds to TRBD1 (5 bases). Trimming pared 3 bases from V and 7 bases from J, leaving 10 bases between. Germline loops: CDR1 SGHTA, CDR2 FQGTGA. This CDR3 has 14 residues. The CDR3 DNA sequence: TGTGCCAGCAGCTTTATGGCAGGGAATTCACCCCTCCACTTT. Its protein product is CASSFMAGNSPLHF.

This clonotype was seen a few times. This CDR3 reads CASSQDGQGVQPQHF. The DNA of the CDR3 is TGCGCCAGCAGCCAAGATGGGCAGGGAGTTCAGCCCCAGCATTTT. V gene TRBV4-3 combines with J gene TRBJ1-5; D possibly corresponds to TRBD1 (5 bases). In germline, CDR1 is LGHNA, CDR2 YSLEER. This CDR3 contains 15 residues. Trimming removed 0 bases from V and 6 bases from J, with 12 bases in between.

This clonotype has a handful of counts. J is TRBJ1-5 and V is TRBV7-2; D not resolved. V was pared by 5 bases and J by 0 bases, with 8 bases between. Germline V gene data show CDR1 as SGHTA and CDR2 as FQGNSA. The CDR3 loop spans 14 amino acids. The CDR3 DNA follows: TGTGCCAGCAGCCCAGAAGTTAGCAATCAGCCCCAGCATTTT. Protein: CASSPEVSNQPQHF.

The genes are TRBV19 and TRBJ1-4; D call uncertain. Trimming cost V 6 bases and J 4 bases, with 18 bases left between them. There are 16 residues in the CDR3. The germline CDR1 and CDR2 sequences are LNHDA and SQIVND (reference sequence). The CDR3 is CASRLVGSAYNEKLFF. The CDR3 DNA reads as TGTGCCAGTAGACTAGTCGGGTCCGCTTATAATGAAAAACTGTTTTTT. The full variable domain, its missing parts supplied by reference TRBV19 and TRBJ1-4, is DGGITQSPKYLFRKEGQNVTLSCEQNLNHDAMYWYRQDPGQGLRLIYYSQIVNDFQKGDIAEGYSVSREKKESFPLTVTSAQKNPTAFYLCASRLVGSAYNEKLFFGSGTQLSVL.